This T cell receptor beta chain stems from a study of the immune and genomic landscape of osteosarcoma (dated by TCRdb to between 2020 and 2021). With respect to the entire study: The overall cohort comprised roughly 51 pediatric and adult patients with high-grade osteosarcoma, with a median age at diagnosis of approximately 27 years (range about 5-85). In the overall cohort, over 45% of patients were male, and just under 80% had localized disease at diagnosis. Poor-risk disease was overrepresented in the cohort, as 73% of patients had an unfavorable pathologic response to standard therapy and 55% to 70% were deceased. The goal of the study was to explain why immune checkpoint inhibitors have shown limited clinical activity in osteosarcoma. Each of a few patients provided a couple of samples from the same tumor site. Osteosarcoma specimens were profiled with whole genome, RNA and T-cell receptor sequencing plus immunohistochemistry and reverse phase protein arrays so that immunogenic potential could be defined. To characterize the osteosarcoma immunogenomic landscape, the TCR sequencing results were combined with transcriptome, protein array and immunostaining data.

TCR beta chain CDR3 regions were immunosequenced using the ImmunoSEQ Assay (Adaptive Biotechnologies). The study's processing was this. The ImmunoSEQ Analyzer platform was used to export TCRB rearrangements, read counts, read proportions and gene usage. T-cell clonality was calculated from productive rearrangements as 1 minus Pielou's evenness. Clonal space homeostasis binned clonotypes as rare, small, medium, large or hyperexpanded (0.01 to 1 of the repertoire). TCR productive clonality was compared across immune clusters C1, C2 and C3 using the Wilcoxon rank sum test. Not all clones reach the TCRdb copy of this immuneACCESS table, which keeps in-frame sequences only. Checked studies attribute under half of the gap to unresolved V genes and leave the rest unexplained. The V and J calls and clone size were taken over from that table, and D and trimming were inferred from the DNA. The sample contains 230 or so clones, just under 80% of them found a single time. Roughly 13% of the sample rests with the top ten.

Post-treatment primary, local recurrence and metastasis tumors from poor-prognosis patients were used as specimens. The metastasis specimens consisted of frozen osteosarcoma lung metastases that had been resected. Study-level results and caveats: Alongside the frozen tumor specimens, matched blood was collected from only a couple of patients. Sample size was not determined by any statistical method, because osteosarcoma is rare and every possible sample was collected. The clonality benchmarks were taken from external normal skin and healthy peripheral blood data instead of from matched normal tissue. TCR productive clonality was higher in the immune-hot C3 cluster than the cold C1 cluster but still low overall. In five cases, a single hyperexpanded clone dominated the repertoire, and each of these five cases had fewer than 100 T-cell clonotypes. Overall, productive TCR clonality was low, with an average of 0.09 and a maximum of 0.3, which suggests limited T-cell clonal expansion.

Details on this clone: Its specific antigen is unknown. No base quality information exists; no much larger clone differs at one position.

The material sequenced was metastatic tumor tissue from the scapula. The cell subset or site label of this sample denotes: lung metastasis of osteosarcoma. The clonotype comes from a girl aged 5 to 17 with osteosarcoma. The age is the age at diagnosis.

The CDR3 reads as follows: CANSLDTQYF. The DNA sequence follows: TGTGCCAACTCTTTGGATACGCAGTATTTT. Recombination linked TRBV9 to TRBJ2-3; the D gene remains uncertain. In the germline V gene, CDR1 corresponds to SGDLS and CDR2 to YYNGEE. The CDR3 contains 10 residues, cysteine and phenylalanine counted. Only the CDR3 DNA is retained, 30 bases long and in frame from the first base. The junction carries 8 bases between V and J, which are trimmed by 9 bases and 6 bases respectively. Joined to the reference TRBV9 and TRBJ2-3 proteins, this CDR3 gives the full variable domain: DSGVTQTPKHLITATGQRVTLRCSPRSGDLSVYWYQQSLDQGLQFLIQYYNGEERAKGNILERFSAQQFPDLHSELNLSSLELGDSALYFCANSLDTQYFGPGTRLTVL.